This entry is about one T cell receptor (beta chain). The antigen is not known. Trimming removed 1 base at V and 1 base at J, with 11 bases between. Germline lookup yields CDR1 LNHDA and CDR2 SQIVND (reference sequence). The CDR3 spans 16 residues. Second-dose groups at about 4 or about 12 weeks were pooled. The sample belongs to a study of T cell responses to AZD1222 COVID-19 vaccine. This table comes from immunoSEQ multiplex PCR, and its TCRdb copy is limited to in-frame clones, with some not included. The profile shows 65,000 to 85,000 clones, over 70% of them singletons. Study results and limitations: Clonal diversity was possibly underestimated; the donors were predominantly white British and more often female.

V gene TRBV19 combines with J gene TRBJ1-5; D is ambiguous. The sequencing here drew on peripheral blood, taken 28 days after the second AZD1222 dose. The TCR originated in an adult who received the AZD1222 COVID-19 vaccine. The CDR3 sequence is CASSIVMGWSNQPQHF. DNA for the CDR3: TGTGCCAGTAGTATAGTAATGGGTTGGAGCAATCAGCCCCAGCATTTT.